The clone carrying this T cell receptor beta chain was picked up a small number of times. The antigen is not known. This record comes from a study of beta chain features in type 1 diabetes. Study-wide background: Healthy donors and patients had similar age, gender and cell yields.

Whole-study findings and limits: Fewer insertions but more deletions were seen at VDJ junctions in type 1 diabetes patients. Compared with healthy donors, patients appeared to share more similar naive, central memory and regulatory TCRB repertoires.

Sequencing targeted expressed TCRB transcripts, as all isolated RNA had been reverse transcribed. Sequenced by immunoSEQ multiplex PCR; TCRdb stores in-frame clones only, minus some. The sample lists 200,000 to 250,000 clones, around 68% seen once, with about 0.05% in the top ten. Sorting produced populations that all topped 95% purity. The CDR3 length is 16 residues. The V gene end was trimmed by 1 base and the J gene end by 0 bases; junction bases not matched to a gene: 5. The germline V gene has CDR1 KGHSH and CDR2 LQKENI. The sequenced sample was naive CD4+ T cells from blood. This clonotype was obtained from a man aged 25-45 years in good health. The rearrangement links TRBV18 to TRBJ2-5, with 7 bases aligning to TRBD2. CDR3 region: CASSPRTREYQETQYF. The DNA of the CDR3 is TGTGCCAGCTCACCACGCACGCGGGAGTACCAAGAGACCCAGTACTTC.